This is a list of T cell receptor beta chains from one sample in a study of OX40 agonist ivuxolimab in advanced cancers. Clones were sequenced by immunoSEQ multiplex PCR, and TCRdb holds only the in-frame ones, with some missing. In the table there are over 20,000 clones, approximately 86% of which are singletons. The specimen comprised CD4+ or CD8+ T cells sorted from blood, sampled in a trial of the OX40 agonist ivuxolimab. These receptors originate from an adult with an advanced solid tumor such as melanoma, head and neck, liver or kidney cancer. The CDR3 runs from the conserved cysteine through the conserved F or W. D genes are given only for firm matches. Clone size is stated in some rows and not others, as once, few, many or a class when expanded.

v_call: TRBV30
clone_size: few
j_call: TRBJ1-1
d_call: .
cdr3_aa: CAWSVLLPGAEAFF
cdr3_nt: TGTGCCTGGAGTGTACTTCTCCCAGGTGCCGAAGCTTTCTTT

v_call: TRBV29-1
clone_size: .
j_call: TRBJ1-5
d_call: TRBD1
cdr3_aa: CSVWDRESNQPQHF
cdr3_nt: TGCAGCGTTTGGGACAGGGAAAGCAATCAGCCCCAGCATTTT

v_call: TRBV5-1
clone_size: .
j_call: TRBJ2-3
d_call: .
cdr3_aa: CASSSERSTDTQYF
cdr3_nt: TGCGCCAGCAGCTCGGAGAGGAGCACAGATACGCAGTATTTT

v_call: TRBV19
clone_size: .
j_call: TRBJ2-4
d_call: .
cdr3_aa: CASSQTSNIQYF
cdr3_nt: TGTGCCAGTAGTCAGACTAGTAACATTCAGTACTTC

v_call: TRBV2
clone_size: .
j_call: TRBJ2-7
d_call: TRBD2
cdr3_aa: CASSFGVAGASEQYF
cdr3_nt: TGTGCCAGCAGCTTCGGGGTAGCGGGAGCTTCCGAGCAGTACTTC

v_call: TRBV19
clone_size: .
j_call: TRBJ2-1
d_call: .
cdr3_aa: CASRAGTQEWNEQFF
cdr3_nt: TGTGCCAGTAGGGCGGGTACGCAAGAATGGAATGAGCAGTTCTTC

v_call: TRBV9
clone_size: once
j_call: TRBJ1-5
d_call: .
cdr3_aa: CASGGLDQPQHF
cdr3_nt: TGTGCCAGCGGGGGCCTGGATCAGCCCCAGCATTTT

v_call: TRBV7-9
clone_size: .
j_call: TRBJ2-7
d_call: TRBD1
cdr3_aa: CASSDAGTGSEQYF
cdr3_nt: TGTGCCAGCAGCGATGCCGGGACAGGGAGCGAGCAGTACTTC

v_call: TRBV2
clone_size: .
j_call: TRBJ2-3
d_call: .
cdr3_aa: CASRKIGTRSTDTQYF
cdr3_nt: TGTGCCAGCAGAAAGATCGGGACACGGAGCACAGATACGCAGTATTTT

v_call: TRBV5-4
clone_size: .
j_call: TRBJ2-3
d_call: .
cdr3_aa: CASSLFEGNTDTQYF
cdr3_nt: TGTGCCAGCAGCTTGTTTGAGGGAAACACAGATACGCAGTATTTT

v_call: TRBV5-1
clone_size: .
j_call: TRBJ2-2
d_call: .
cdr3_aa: CASSLGGVAYGELFF
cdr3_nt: TGCGCCAGCAGCTTAGGGGGAGTTGCATACGGGGAGCTGTTTTTT

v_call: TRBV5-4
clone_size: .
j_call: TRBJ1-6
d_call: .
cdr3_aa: CASSEAPSSYNSPLHF
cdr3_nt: TGTGCCAGCAGCGAAGCACCAAGCTCCTATAATTCACCCCTCCACTTT

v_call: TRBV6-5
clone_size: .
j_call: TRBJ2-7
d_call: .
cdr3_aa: CASSYSMGGGRYEQYF
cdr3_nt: TGTGCCAGCAGTTACTCGATGGGCGGGGGCCGCTACGAGCAGTACTTC

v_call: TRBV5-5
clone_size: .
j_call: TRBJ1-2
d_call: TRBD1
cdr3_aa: CASSLETGKDYGYTF
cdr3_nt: TGTGCCAGCAGCTTGGAGACAGGGAAAGACTATGGCTACACCTTC

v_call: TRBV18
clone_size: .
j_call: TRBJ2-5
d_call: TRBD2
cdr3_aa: CASSRSTSGKETQYF
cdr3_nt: TGTGCCAGCTCACGATCGACTAGCGGGAAGGAGACCCAGTACTTC

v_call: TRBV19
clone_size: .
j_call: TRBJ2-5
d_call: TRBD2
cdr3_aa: CASRELAGGSARETQYF
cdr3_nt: TGTGCCAGTAGAGAACTAGCGGGAGGATCCGCTCGCGAGACCCAGTACTTC

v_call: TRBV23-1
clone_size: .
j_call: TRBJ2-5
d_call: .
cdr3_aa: CASSQGNPRETQYF
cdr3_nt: TGCGCCAGCAGTCAAGGGAACCCAAGAGAGACCCAGTACTTC

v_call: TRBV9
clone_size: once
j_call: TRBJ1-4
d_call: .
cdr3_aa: CASSVEGRVNEKLFF
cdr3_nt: TGTGCCAGCAGCGTAGAGGGCAGGGTGAATGAAAAACTGTTTTTT

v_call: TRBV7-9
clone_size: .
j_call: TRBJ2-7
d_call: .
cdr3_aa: CASSSLQGVHF
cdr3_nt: TGTGCCAGCAGCTCCTTACAGGGTGTGCACTTC

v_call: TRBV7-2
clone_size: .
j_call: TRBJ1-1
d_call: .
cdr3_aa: CASSLLAEAEAFF
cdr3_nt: TGTGCCAGCAGCTTGCTAGCGGAGGCTGAAGCTTTCTTT

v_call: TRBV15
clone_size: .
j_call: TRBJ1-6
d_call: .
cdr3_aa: CATSRVRTGTNSPLHF
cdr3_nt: TGTGCCACCAGCAGAGTCAGAACAGGTACTAATTCACCCCTCCACTTT

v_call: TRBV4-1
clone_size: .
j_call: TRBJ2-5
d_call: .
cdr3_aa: CASSQDPTNQETQYF
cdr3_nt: TGCGCTAGCAGCCAAGATCCCACCAATCAAGAGACCCAGTACTTC

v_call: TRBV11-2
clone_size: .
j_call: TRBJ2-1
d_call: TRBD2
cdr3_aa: CASSLGLAGEQFF
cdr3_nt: TGTGCCAGCAGCTTAGGTCTAGCGGGTGAGCAGTTCTTC

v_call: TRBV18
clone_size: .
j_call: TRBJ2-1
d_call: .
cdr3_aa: CASSPGSSYNEQFF
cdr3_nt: TGTGCCAGCTCACCCGGGAGCTCCTACAATGAGCAGTTCTTC

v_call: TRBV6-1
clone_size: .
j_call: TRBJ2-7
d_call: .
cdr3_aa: CASSLQSYEQYF
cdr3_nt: TGTGCCAGCAGTCTTCAATCCTACGAGCAGTACTTC

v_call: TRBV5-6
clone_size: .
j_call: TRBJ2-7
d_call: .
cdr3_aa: CASSLEMGRSSYEQYF
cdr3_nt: TGTGCCAGCAGCTTGGAAATGGGCAGGAGCTCCTACGAGCAGTACTTC

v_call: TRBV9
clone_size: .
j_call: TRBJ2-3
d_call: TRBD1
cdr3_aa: CASSVRGTGGAFDTQYF
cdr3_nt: TGTGCCAGCAGCGTAAGGGGGACAGGGGGCGCATTTGATACGCAGTATTTT

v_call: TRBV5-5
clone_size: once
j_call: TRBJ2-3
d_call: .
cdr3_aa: CASSGLITDTQYF
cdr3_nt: TGTGCCAGCAGTGGACTCATCACAGATACGCAGTATTTT

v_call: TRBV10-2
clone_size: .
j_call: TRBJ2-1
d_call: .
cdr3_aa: CASEQRNNNEQFF
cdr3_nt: TGCGCCAGCGAACAGAGAAATAACAATGAGCAGTTCTTC

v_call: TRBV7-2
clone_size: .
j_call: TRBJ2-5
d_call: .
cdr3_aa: CASSLGALQETQYF
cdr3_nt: TGTGCCAGCAGCTTAGGTGCATTGCAAGAGACCCAGTACTTC

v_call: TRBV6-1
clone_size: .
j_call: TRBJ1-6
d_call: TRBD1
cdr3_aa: CASSESGRGQYSPLHF
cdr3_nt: TGTGCCAGCAGTGAATCGGGCAGGGGGCAATATTCACCCCTCCACTTT

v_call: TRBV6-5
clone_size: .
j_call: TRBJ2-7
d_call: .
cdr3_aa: CASKKAGEAYEQYF
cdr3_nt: TGTGCCAGCAAAAAAGCGGGTGAAGCCTACGAGCAGTACTTC

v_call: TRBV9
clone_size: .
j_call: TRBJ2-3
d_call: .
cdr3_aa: CASSVDWGPDTQYF
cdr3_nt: TGTGCCAGCAGCGTAGACTGGGGTCCAGATACGCAGTATTTT

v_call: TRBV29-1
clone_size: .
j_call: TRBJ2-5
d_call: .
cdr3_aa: CSVAPTQETQYF
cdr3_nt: TGCAGCGTCGCCCCAACCCAAGAGACCCAGTACTTC

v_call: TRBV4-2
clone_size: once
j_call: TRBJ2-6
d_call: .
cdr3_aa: CASSQERASGANVLTF
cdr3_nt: TGTGCCAGCAGCCAAGAGAGGGCCTCCGGGGCCAACGTCCTGACTTTC

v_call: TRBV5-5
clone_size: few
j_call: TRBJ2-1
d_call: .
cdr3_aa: CASSWEVLAYNEQFF
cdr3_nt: TGTGCCAGCAGCTGGGAGGTTCTGGCCTACAATGAGCAGTTCTTC

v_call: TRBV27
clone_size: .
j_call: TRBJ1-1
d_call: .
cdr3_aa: CASSRGGEWTNTEAFF
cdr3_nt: TGTGCCAGCTCCCGAGGTGGGGAATGGACGAACACTGAAGCTTTCTTT

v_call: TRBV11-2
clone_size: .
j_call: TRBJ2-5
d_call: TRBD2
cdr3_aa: CASSSRGETQYF
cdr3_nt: TGTGCCAGCAGCTCGCGGGGGGAGACCCAGTACTTC

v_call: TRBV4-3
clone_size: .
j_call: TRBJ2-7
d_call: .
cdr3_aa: CASSPQDGFYEQYF
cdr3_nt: TGCGCCAGCAGCCCCCAGGACGGATTCTACGAGCAGTACTTC

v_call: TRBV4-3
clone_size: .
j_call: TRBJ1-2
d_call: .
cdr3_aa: CASSQALRMGIGYTF
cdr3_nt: TGCGCCAGCAGCCAAGCCCTCCGGATGGGGATTGGCTACACCTTC

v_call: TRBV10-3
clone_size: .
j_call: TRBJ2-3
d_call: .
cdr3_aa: CAISDSRTTDTQYF
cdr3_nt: TGTGCCATCAGTGACTCCAGGACCACAGATACGCAGTATTTT

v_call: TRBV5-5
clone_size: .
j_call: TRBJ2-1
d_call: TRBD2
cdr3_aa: CASSQGRTSASSYNEQFF
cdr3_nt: TGTGCCAGCAGCCAGGGTCGGACTAGCGCGAGCTCCTACAATGAGCAGTTCTTC

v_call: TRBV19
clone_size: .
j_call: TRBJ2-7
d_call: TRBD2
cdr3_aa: CASSIGTSGNYEQYF
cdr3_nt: TGTGCCAGTAGTATCGGGACTAGCGGGAACTACGAGCAGTACTTC

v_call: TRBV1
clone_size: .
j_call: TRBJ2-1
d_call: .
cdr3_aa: CTSSQGSGGVTYNEQFF
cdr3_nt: TGCACCAGCAGCCAAGGAAGCGGGGGGGTAACCTACAATGAGCAGTTCTTC

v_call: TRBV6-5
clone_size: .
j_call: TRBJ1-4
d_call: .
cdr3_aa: CASSPRGLGEKLFF
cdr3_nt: TGTGCCAGCAGTCCCAGGGGTCTTGGCGAAAAACTGTTTTTT